Presented here are 24 T cell receptor beta chains from one specimen sequenced in a study of cytomegalovirus exposure and HLA in healthy donors. It was with 60 Vbeta and 13 Jbeta primers that the PCR ran. TCRdb's copy holds only in-frame clones and misses some; the assay was immunoSEQ multiplex PCR. The table shows roughly 180,000 clones, with around 80% occurring only once. The specimen was PBMCs. Receptors originate from a man aged 18-30 years in good health and CMV-seronegative.

The rearrangement links TRBV18 to TRBJ2-3, with TRBD2 matching 8 bases. Germline-derived CDR1 and CDR2 are KGHSH and LQKENI. J was trimmed by 0 bases and V by 6 bases; bases with no gene match: 2. This CDR3 is 14 amino acids long. The DNA of the CDR3 is TGTGCCAGCTCCCGCGGGGGGAGCACAGATACGCAGTATTTT. Encoded protein: CASSRGGSTDTQYF.

This clone was seen only once. This sequence joins TRBV4-3 and TRBJ2-2, with 9 positions matching TRBD1. The CDR3 length is 17 residues. Per the germline V gene, CDR1 is LGHNA and CDR2 is YSLEER. The V gene end was trimmed by 0 bases and the J gene end by 6 bases; junction bases not matched to a gene: 8. Written as DNA, the CDR3 is TGCGCCAGCAGCCAAGAGCAGGAATACAGGGGGCCCGGGGAGCTGTTTTTT. This translates into CASSQEQEYRGPGELFF.

This chain links TRBV5-1 with TRBJ2-7, with D perhaps TRBD1 (5 bases). The CDR3 has 13 residues. Germline values: CDR1 SGHRS, CDR2 YFSETQ. V lost 7 bases to trimming and J lost 2 bases, with 13 bases between them. CDR3: CASSRQNTYEQYF. CDR3 DNA sequence: TGCGCCAGCTCCCGACAGAACACCTACGAGCAGTACTTC.

The chain links TRBV6-5 to TRBJ2-7; D uncertain. V was shortened by 0 bases and J by 4 bases, with 7 bases between the two germline ends. CDR3 length equals 13 residues. Germline V gene data show CDR1 as MNHEY and CDR2 as SVGAGI. The CDR3 protein is CASSYSRQYEQYF. CDR3 DNA: TGTGCCAGCAGTTACTCGAGGCAGTACGAGCAGTACTTC.

CDR3 sequence (DNA): TGTGCCATCAGTGTCGGGACTACAGATACGCAGTATTTT. Its protein is CAISVGTTDTQYF. The V call is TRBV10-3, the J call TRBJ2-3; TRBD2 might be the D (6 bases). Germline CDR1 ENHRY, CDR2 SYGVKD. The CDR3 length is 13 residues. Between the trimmed V and J ends, which lost 4 bases and 3 bases, there was a span of 8 bases.

The V and J genes are TRBV7-3 and TRBJ2-2; D may be TRBD2 (6 bases). Germline V gives CDR1 SGHTA, CDR2 FQGTGA. The length of the CDR3 is 15 residues. Deletions cut 2 bases from V and 4 bases from J, with 11 bases between. CDR3 nucleotide sequence: TGTGCCAGCAGCTTAGCCGGGGGAGGCACCGGGGAGCTGTTTTTT. Translated: CASSLAGGGTGELFF.

The chain employs TRBV7-9 and TRBJ2-7; TRBD2 agrees at 13 bases. Germline-derived CDR1 and CDR2 are SEHNR and FQNEAQ (reference sequence). This CDR3 is 16 amino acids long. J lost 4 bases, V lost 5 bases, and 8 bases had no gene match. The CDR3 sequence is CASSPVLAGGGYEQYF. CDR3 nucleotide sequence: TGTGCCAGCAGCCCGGTACTAGCGGGAGGGGGTTACGAGCAGTACTTC.

V is TRBV18 and J is TRBJ2-1; tentative D call: TRBD1 (6 bases). Germline values: CDR1 KGHSH, CDR2 LQKENI. This CDR3 contains 15 residues. V lost 2 bases and J 8 bases, leaving 16 bases between the germline ends. The DNA for the CDR3 is TGTGCCAGCTCACCAAGGATTGAGGGGGTCGATGAGCAGTTCTTC. Translating gives CASSPRIEGVDEQFF.

The chain carries TRBV7-6 and TRBJ1-6; no definite D call. V lost 1 base, J lost 0 bases, and 7 bases lay in between. The germline V gene encodes CDR1 SGHVS and CDR2 FNYEAQ. The CDR3 has 16 amino acids. The DNA for the CDR3 is TGTGCCAGCAGCTTAGGACAAAGCTCCTATAATTCACCCCTCCACTTT. It translates to CASSLGQSSYNSPLHF.

In DNA form, the CDR3 reads TGTGCCAGCAGCGTTTCTAGCGGAGTGGAACACCTTAACACCGGGGAGCTGTTTTTT. This codes for CASSVSSGVEHLNTGELFF. The V call is TRBV9, the J call TRBJ2-2; 7 nucleotides agree with TRBD2. This CDR3 contains 19 residues. Germline assignment: CDR1 SGDLS and CDR2 YYNGEE. Trimming removed 2 bases from V and 2 bases from J; junction bases left unmatched: 15.

The V and J genes are TRBV15 and TRBJ2-2; the D is unclear. The germline V gene has CDR1 LNHNV and CDR2 YYDKDF (reference sequence). The ends were cut back, 3 bases at V and 1 base at J, with 9 bases in the middle. The CDR3 totals 15 residues. The CDR3 sequence is CATSRLAENTGELFF. The CDR3 nucleotides read TGTGCCACCAGCAGGTTGGCAGAGAACACCGGGGAGCTGTTTTTT.

The J gene is TRBJ2-5, the V gene TRBV2, with D possibly TRBD1 on 6 matching bases. The CDR3 loop spans 15 amino acids. Germline CDR1 and CDR2: SNHLY and FYNNEI. The V end lost 4 bases, the J end lost 5 bases, and 17 bases lay between the germline ends. Here the CDR3 DNA reads TGTGCCAGCAGTGTGGATCTGGGCCAGGGGGAGACCCAGTACTTC. Amino acid sequence: CASSVDLGQGETQYF.

This clone was found a few times. CDR3 sequence (DNA): TGTGCCAGCAGCTTAGCCCGAGGGACTAGCGGGAAGTACAATGAGCAGTTCTTC. It is translated as CASSLARGTSGKYNEQFF. This chain connects TRBV7-6 to TRBJ2-1, with TRBD2 matching over 13 bases. CDR1 is SGHVS, CDR2 FNYEAQ, per germline. V gave up 0 bases and J gave up 4 bases; unmatched junction bases: 6. The CDR3 is made up of 18 amino acids.

A single count supports this clone. This chain links TRBV5-8 with TRBJ2-7; 9 bases are shared with TRBD1. Trimming cost V 3 bases and J 3 bases; bases outside gene matches: 4. Germline V gives CDR1 SGHTS, CDR2 YDEGEE. This CDR3 has 14 residues. DNA of the CDR3: TGTGCCAGCAGCTGGGGACAGGGACGCTACGAGCAGTACTTC. This gives the protein CASSWGQGRYEQYF.

V and J are TRBV30 and TRBJ2-2; D is perhaps TRBD2 (5 bases). The CDR3 has 12 amino acids. Germline V gene data show CDR1 as GTSNPN and CDR2 as SVGIG (reference sequence). Trimming cost V 4 bases and J 4 bases, with 7 bases left between them. The CDR3 region has the DNA TGTGCCTGGACCGCGGGCACCGGGGAGCTGTTTTTT. Amino acid sequence: CAWTAGTGELFF.

The chain couples TRBV7-6 to TRBJ2-7, with 9 bases that match TRBD2. The CDR3 has 17 residues. Trimming cost V 2 bases and J 2 bases; bases outside gene matches: 10. Germline V gives CDR1 SGHVS, CDR2 FNYEAQ. The CDR3 region has the DNA TGTGCCAGCAGCTTATCCCCCAGCGGGAGGACTGCCTACGAGCAGTACTTC. Translation gives CASSLSPSGRTAYEQYF.

The V call is TRBV6-5, the J call TRBJ1-4, with D perhaps TRBD1 (6 bases). Deletions cut 5 bases from V and 5 bases from J, with 12 bases between. Germline V gene data show CDR1 as MNHEY and CDR2 as SVGAGI. This CDR3 is built from 14 residues. The CDR3 protein is CASSTYGQNEKLFF. As DNA, the CDR3 is TGTGCCAGCAGTACATATGGACAGAATGAAAAACTGTTTTTT.

The chain carries TRBV5-1 and TRBJ1-2, with D unresolved. This CDR3 has 14 amino acids. Deletions cut 3 bases from V and 4 bases from J, with 13 bases between. Germline V gives CDR1 SGHRS, CDR2 YFSETQ. Written as DNA, the CDR3 is TGCGCCAGCAGCTCTCCGGGTAGCACCTATGGCTACACCTTC. This gives the protein CASSSPGSTYGYTF. The full variable domain, in which reference TRBV5-1 and TRBJ1-2 provide the parts outside the CDR3, is KAGVTQTPRYLIKTRGQQVTLSCSPISGHRSVSWYQQTPGQGLQFLFEYFSETQRNKGNFPGRFSGRQFSNSRSEMNVSTLELGDSALYLCASSSPGSTYGYTFGSGTRLTVV.

The chain couples TRBV30 to TRBJ2-6; 12 nucleotides match TRBD2. Per germline, CDR1 GTSNPN and CDR2 SVGIG (reference sequence). The junction had 15 bases not matched to a gene; V was cut back by 3 bases and J by 12 bases. This CDR3 has 17 residues. This CDR3 is CAWSAVGLAGGPSVLTF. In nucleotides, the CDR3 is TGTGCCTGGAGCGCCGTTGGGCTAGCGGGAGGGCCAAGCGTCCTGACTTTC.

CDR3 residues: CASRRDGSSYEQYF. The CDR3 nucleotides are TGTGCCAGCAGGCGGGACGGCAGCTCCTACGAGCAGTACTTC. The chain links TRBV6-1 to TRBJ2-7; D may be TRBD2 (6 bases). The CDR3 consists of 14 residues. Germline CDR1 reads MNHNS; CDR2 reads SASEGT. Trimming cost V 6 bases and J 0 bases, with 12 bases left between them.

The chain couples TRBV28 to TRBJ2-7; TRBD2 matches 7 bases. Germline CDR1 MDHEN, CDR2 SYDVKM. The V and J ends lost 6 bases and 0 bases, in that order; junction bases with no gene match: 5. This CDR3 is 14 amino acids long. The CDR3 region has the DNA TGTGCCAGCAGGACGACGGGGGGCTCCTACGAGCAGTACTTC. This translates into CASRTTGGSYEQYF.

V gene TRBV7-8 combines with J gene TRBJ2-3; weak D call: TRBD2 (6 bases). V lost 6 bases to trimming and J lost 0 bases, with 13 bases between them. From germline, CDR1 is SGHVS and CDR2 FQNEAQ. The CDR3 contains 15 residues. In DNA, the CDR3 is TGTGCCAGCAGTTTTAGCGGATCTAGCACAGATACGCAGTATTTT. This translates into CASSFSGSSTDTQYF.

The chain joins TRBV6-6 to TRBJ2-5; 9 nucleotides match TRBD1. The germline CDR1 and CDR2 sequences are MNHNY and SVGAGI (reference sequence). The V gene end was trimmed by 0 bases and the J gene end by 5 bases; junction bases not matched to a gene: 4. The CDR3 contains 15 residues. The CDR3 DNA reads TGTGCCAGCAGTTACTCGGGACAGGGCTTTGAGACCCAGTACTTC. Protein sequence: CASSYSGQGFETQYF.

V is TRBV4-3 and J is TRBJ1-4, with unresolved D. CDR1 and CDR2 from the germline V gene are LGHNA and YSLEER. The CDR3 loop spans 15 amino acids. With 4 bases removed from V and 4 bases from J, the gap between germline ends came to 13 bases. For the CDR3, the DNA is TGCGCCAGCAGCCCCTTTACGGAGAGTAATGAAAAACTGTTTTTT. Translated: CASSPFTESNEKLFF.